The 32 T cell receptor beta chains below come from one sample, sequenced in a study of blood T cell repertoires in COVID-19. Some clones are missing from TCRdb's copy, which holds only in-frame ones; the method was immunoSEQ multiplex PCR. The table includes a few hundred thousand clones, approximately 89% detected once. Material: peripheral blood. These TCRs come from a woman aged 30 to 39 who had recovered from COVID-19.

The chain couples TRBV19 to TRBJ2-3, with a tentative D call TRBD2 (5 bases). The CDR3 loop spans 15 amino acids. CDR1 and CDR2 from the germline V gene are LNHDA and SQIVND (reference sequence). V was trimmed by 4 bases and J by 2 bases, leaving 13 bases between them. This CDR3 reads CASSRAPGYTDTQYF. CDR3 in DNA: TGTGCCAGTAGTAGAGCTCCGGGGTACACAGATACGCAGTATTTT.

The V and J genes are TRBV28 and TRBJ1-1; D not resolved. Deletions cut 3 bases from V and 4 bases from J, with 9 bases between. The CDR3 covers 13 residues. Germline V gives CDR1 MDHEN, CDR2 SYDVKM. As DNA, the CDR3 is TGTGCCAGCAGTTTTGGAACAGCCACTGAAGCTTTCTTT. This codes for CASSFGTATEAFF.

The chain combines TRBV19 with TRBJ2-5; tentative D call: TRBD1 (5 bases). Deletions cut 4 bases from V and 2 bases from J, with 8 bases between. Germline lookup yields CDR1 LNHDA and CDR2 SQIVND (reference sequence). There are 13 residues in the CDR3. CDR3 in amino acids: CASSRTPQETQYF. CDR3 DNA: TGTGCCAGTAGTAGGACACCTCAAGAGACCCAGTACTTC.

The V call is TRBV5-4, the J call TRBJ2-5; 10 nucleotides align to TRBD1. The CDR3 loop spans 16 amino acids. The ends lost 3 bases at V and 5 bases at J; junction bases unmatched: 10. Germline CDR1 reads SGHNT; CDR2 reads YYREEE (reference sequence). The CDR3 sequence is CASSSPDRGMGETQYF. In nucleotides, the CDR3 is TGTGCCAGCAGCTCCCCGGACAGGGGGATGGGGGAGACCCAGTACTTC.

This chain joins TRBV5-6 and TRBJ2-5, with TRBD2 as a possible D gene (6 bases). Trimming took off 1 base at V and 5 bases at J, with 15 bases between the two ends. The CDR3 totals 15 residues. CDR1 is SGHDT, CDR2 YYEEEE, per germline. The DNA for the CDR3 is TGTGCCAGCAGCTTGTCCGGGGGAAGCTGGGAGACCCAGTACTTC. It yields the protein CASSLSGGSWETQYF.

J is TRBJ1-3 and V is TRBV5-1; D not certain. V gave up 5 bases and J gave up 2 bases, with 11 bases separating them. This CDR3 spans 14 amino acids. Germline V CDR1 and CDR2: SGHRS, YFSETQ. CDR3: CASRSGVAGNTIYF. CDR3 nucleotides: TGCGCCAGCAGGAGCGGGGTCGCTGGAAACACCATATATTTT. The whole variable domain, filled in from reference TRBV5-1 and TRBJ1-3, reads KAGVTQTPRYLIKTRGQQVTLSCSPISGHRSVSWYQQTPGQGLQFLFEYFSETQRNKGNFPGRFSGRQFSNSRSEMNVSTLELGDSALYLCASRSGVAGNTIYFGEGSWLTVV.

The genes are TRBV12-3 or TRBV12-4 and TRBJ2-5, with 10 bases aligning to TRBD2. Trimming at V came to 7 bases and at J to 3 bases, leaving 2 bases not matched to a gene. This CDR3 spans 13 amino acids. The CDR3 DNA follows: TGTGCCAGCAAGCGGGGGGGAGAAGAGACCCAGTACTTC. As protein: CASKRGGEETQYF.

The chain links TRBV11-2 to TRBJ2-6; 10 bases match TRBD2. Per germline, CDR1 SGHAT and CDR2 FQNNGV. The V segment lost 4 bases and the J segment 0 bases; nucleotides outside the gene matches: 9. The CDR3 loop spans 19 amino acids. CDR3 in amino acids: CASSSRPSGGLSGANVLTF. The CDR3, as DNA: TGTGCCAGCAGCTCAAGACCTAGCGGGGGCCTCTCTGGGGCCAACGTCCTGACTTTC.

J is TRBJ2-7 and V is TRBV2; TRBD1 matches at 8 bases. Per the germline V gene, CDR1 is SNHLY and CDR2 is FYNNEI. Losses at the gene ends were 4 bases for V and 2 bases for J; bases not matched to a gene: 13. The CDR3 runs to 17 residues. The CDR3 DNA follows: TGTGCCAGCAGTGGGGGGTCCCCAGGGGGCGCCCCCTACGAGCAGTACTTC. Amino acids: CASSGGSPGGAPYEQYF.

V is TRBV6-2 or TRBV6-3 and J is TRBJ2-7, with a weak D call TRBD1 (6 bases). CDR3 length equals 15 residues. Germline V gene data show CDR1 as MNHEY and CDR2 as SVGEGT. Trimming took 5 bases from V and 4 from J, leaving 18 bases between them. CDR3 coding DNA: TGTGCCAGCAGTCCGCGGCAGGGGATAACATACGAGCAGTACTTC. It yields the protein CASSPRQGITYEQYF.

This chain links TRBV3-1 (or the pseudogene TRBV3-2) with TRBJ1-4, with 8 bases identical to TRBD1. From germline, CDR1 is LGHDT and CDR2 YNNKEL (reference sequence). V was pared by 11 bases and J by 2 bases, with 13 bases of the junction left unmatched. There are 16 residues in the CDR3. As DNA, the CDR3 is TGTGCCGTTTCAGGGGGCGCAAAGTCCACTAATGAAAAACTGTTTTTT. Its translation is CAVSGGAKSTNEKLFF.

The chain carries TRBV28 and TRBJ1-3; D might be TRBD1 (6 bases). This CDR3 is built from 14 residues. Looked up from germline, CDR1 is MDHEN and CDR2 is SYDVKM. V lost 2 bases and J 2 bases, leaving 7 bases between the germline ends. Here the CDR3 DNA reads TGTGCCAGCAGTTTAACAGGGACTGGAAACACCATATATTTT. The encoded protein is CASSLTGTGNTIYF.

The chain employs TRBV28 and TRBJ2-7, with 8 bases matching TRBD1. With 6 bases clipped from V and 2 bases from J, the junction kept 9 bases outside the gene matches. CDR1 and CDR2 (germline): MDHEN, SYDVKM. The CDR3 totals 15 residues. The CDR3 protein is CASSATRGRTYEQYF. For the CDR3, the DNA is TGTGCCAGCAGCGCGACCAGGGGGCGCACCTACGAGCAGTACTTC.

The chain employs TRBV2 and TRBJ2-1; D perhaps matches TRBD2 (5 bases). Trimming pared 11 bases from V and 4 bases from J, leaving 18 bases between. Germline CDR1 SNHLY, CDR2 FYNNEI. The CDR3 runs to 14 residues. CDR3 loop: CAVHHRGGYNEQFF. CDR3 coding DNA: TGTGCCGTTCACCACCGGGGTGGGTACAATGAGCAGTTCTTC.

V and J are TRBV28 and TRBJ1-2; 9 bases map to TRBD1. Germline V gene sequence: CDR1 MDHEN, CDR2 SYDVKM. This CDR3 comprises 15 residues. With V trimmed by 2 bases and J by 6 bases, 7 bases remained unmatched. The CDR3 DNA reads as TGTGCCAGCAGTTTACTAACCGACAGGGGGGATGGCTACACCTTC. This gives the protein CASSLLTDRGDGYTF.

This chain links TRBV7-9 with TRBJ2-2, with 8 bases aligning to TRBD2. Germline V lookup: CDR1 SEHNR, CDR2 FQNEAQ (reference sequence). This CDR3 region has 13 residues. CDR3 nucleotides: TGTGCTGTCGAGCGGGGGAGTACCGGGGAGCTGTTTTTT. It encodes CAVERGSTGELFF.

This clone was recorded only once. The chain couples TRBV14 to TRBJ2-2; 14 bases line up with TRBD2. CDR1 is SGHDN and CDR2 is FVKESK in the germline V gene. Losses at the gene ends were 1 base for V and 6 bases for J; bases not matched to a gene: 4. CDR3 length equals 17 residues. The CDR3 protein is CASSQAGLAGAPGELFF. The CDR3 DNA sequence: TGTGCCAGCAGCCAAGCGGGACTAGCGGGGGCCCCCGGGGAGCTGTTTTTT.

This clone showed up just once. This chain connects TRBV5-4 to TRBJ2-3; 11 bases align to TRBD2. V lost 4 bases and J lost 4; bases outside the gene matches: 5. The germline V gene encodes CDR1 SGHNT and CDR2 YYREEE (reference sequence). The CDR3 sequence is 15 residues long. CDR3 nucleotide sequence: TGTGCCAGCAGCCTTAGCGGGGGGGCCCCAGATACGCAGTATTTT. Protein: CASSLSGGAPDTQYF.

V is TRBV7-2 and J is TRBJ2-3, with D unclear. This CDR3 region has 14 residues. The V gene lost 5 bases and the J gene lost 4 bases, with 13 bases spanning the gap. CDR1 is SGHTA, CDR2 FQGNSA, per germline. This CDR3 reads CASSLVSAADTQYF. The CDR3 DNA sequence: TGTGCCAGCAGCCTTGTAAGCGCCGCAGATACGCAGTATTTT.

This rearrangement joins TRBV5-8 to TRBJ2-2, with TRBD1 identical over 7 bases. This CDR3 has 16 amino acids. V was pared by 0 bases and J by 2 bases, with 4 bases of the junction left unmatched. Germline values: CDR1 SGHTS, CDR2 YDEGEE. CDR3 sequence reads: CASSLEDRINTGELFF. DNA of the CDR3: TGTGCCAGCAGCTTGGAGGACAGGATAAACACCGGGGAGCTGTTTTTT.

The CDR3 nucleotides are TGTGCTTTATCCGGGACAAGGGGCGAAAAACTGTTTTTT. Protein sequence: CALSGTRGEKLFF. The rearrangement joins TRBV30 to TRBJ1-4, with D tentatively TRBD1 (6 bases). CDR3 length equals 13 residues. Germline V gene data show CDR1 as GTSNPN and CDR2 as SVGIG (reference sequence). The complete variable domain, with remaining parts taken from reference TRBV30 and TRBJ1-4, reads SQTIHQWPATLVQPVGSPLSLECTVEGTSNPNLYWYRQAAGRGLQLLFYSVGIGQISSEVPQNLSASRPQDRQFILSSKKLLLSDSGFYLCALSGTRGEKLFFGSGTQLSVL.

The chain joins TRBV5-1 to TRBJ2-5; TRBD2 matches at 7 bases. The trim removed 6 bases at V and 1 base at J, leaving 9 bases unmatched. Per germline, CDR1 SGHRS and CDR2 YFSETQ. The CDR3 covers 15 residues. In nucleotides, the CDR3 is TGCGCCAGCACCCCCAGCGGGGCTCTCCAAGAGACCCAGTACTTC. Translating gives CASTPSGALQETQYF.

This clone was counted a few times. This chain's CDR3 is CASSSGGDNSPLHF. The CDR3, as DNA: TGTGCCAGCAGCTCGGGGGGGGATAATTCACCCCTCCACTTT. This chain connects TRBV9 to TRBJ1-6, with D maybe TRBD1 (5 bases). Trimming pared 4 bases from V and 5 bases from J, leaving 10 bases between. The germline CDR1 and CDR2 sequences are SGDLS and YYNGEE. The CDR3 is 14 residues long. The whole variable domain, remainder taken from reference TRBV9 and TRBJ1-6, is DSGVTQTPKHLITATGQRVTLRCSPRSGDLSVYWYQQSLDQGLQFLIQYYNGEERAKGNILERFSAQQFPDLHSELNLSSLELGDSALYFCASSSGGDNSPLHFGNGTRLTVT.

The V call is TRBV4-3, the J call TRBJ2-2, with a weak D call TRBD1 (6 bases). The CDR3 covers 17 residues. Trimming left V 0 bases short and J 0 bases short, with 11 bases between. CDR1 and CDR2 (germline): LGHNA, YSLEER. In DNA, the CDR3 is TGCGCCAGCAGCCAAGAAGGGGGAATATCGAACACCGGGGAGCTGTTTTTT. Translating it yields CASSQEGGISNTGELFF.

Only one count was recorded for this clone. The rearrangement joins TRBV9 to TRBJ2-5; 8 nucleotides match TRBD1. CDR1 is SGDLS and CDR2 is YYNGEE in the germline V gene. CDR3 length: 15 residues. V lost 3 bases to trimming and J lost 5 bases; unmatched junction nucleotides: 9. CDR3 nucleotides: TGTGCCAGCAGCGCTGAGGGACAGGCTCGGGAGACCCAGTACTTC. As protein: CASSAEGQARETQYF.

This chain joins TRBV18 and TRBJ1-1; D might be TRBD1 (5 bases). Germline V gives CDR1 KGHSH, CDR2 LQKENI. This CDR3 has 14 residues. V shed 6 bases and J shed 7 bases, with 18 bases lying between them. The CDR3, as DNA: TGTGCCAGCTCCCCTACGGGCCTCGGACATGAAGCTTTCTTT. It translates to CASSPTGLGHEAFF.

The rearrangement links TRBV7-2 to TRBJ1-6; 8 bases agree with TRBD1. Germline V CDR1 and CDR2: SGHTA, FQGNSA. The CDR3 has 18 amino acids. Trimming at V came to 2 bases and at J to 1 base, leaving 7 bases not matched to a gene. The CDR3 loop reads CASSLKDRAISYNSPLHF. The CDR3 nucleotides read TGTGCCAGCAGCTTAAAGGACAGGGCTATATCCTATAATTCACCCCTCCACTTT.

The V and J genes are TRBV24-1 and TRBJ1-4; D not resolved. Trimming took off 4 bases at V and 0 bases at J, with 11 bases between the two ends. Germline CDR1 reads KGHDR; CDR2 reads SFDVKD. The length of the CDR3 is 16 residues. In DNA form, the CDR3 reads TGTGCCACCAGTGACGCGGAGGGTGCAACTAATGAAAAACTGTTTTTT. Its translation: CATSDAEGATNEKLFF.

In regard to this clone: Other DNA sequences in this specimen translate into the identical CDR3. The CDR3: CASSQAGGLSYEQYF. The CDR3 DNA reads TGCGCCAGCAGCCAAGCGGGGGGCCTTTCCTACGAGCAGTACTTC. The chain is built from TRBV4-1 and TRBJ2-7; perhaps TRBD2 as D (7 bases). CDR1 is MGHRA and CDR2 is YSYEKL in the germline V gene. V lost 1 base and J 1 base, leaving 11 bases between the germline ends. CDR3 length: 15 residues.

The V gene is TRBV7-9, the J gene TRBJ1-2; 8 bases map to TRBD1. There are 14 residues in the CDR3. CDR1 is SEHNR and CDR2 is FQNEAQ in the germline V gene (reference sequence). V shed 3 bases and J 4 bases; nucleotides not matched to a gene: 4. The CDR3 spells CASSFYGQGYGYTF. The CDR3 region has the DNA TGTGCCAGCAGCTTTTATGGACAGGGCTATGGCTACACCTTC.

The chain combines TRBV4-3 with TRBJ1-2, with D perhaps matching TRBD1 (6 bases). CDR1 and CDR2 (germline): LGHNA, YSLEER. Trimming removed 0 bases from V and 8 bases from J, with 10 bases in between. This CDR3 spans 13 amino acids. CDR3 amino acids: CASSQDRTVGYTF. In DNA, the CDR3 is TGCGCCAGCAGCCAAGATAGGACAGTCGGCTACACCTTC.

CDR3 in DNA: TGTGCCAGCAGCATCCAGAACAGGGCGGCTTTCTTT. This gives the protein CASSIQNRAAFF. This sequence joins TRBV5-4 and TRBJ1-1; D may be TRBD1 (6 bases). CDR1 SGHNT and CDR2 YYREEE come from the germline V gene (reference sequence). V lost 4 bases and J lost 11, with 15 bases in between. The CDR3 has 12 residues.